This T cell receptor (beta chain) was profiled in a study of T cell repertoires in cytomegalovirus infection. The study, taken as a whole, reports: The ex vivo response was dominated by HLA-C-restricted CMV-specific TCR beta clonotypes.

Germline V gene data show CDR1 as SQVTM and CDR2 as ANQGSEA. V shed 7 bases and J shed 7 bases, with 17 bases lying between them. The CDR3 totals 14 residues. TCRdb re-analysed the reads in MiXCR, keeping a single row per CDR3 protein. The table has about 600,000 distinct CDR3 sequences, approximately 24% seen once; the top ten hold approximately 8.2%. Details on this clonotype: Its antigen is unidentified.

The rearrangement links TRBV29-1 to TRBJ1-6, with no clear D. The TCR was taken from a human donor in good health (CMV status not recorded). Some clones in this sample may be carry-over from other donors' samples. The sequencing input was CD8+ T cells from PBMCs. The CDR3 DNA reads TGCAGCGCTAGGACCGCCGGCGGCAATTCACCCCTCCACTTT. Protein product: CSARTAGGNSPLHF.